The T cell receptor (beta chain) described here comes from a study of CD8 T cells in Susac syndrome. Points from the study as a whole: Individuals included in the TCR sequencing and HLA analysis were acknowledged by the study to be relatively few in number.

As concerns this clonotype: The antigen is unknown.

Reverse transcription of roughly 0.5 to 1 ug RNA was carried out with random hexamers. TCRdb analysed the immunoSEQ multiplex PCR reads with MiXCR anew, one entry per CDR3 protein. The profile shows approximately 110,000 distinct CDR3 sequences, just over 90% of them singletons. Germline lookup yields CDR1 DFQATT and CDR2 SNEGSKA (reference sequence). This CDR3 is built from 14 residues. The V segment lost 0 bases and the J segment 2 bases; nucleotides outside the gene matches: 4. The clonotype was recovered from a human donor with multiple sclerosis. The genes are TRBV20-1 and TRBJ2-7; 7 bases are a match to TRBD1. The sequenced sample was CD8+ T cells from PBMCs. This chain's CDR3 is CSARDGTDPYEQYF. CDR3 bases: TGCAGTGCTAGAGACGGGACAGACCCCTACGAGCAGTACTTC.